This T cell receptor (beta chain) was recovered during a study of cytomegalovirus exposure and HLA in healthy donors. The CDR3 loop spans 13 amino acids. Germline V gene data show CDR1 as MDHEN and CDR2 as SYDVKM. V was shortened by 5 bases and J by 4 bases, with 8 bases between the two germline ends. The PCR was carried out with 60 Vbeta primers and 13 Jbeta primers. TCRdb keeps only in-frame clones here, not all; method: immunoSEQ multiplex PCR. The sample records about 87,000 clones, 65% to 75% being singletons. The chain has TRBV28 and TRBJ1-4; D is ambiguous. This sequence was found in a man younger than 45 in good health and CMV-seropositive. Sequenced sample: PBMCs. The chain's CDR3 is CASSDSVNEKLFF. As DNA, the CDR3 is TGTGCCAGCAGTGACTCGGTTAATGAAAAACTGTTTTTT.